These T cell receptor beta chains were read from a single sample in a study of chemoradiotherapy in HPV16-positive cancers. Assay used: immunoSEQ multiplex PCR; TCRdb lists only in-frame clones, some missing. The sample consists of about 68,000 clones, almost 90% of them appearing once. Sample: blood, taken from a patient who underwent chemoradiotherapy. Receptors originate from a human donor with HPV-associated anogenital cancer. Both conserved end residues are part of each CDR3. A D gene is named only where the DNA matches it firmly. Only some rows state a clone size, as once, few, many or a class for expanded clones.

size,V,D,J,CDR3,DNA
-,TRBV5-4,-,TRBJ2-5,CASSLDSRETQYF,TGTGCCAGCAGCTTGGACAGCCGAGAGACCCAGTACTTC
-,TRBV5-6,-,TRBJ1-3,CASSGTGSSGNTIYF,TGTGCCAGCAGCGGGACGGGGAGCTCTGGAAACACCATATATTTT
-,TRBV11-1,-,TRBJ2-3,CASSLEGSTDTQYF,TGTGCCAGCAGCTTAGAGGGCAGTACAGATACGCAGTATTTT
-,TRBV7-3,TRBD2,TRBJ2-3,CASSSSGTSGGNTQYF,TGTGCCAGCAGCTCCTCCGGGACTAGCGGGGGTAATACGCAGTATTTT
-,TRBV9,-,TRBJ2-2,CASSVRGGYTGELFF,TGTGCCAGCAGCGTACGCGGGGGCTACACCGGGGAGCTGTTTTTT
-,TRBV18,TRBD2,TRBJ2-7,CASSGTSGDVGEQYF,TGTGCCAGCTCAGGGACTAGCGGGGACGTAGGAGAGCAGTACTTC
once,TRBV19,-,TRBJ1-5,CASNPTGGAPNQPQHF,TGTGCCAGTAACCCGACCGGAGGGGCTCCTAATCAGCCCCAGCATTTT
-,TRBV12-5,-,TRBJ2-1,CASGEGGFSNEQFF,TGTGCTAGTGGCGAGGGGGGGTTTAGTAATGAGCAGTTCTTC
-,TRBV6-1,-,TRBJ1-2,CATYGEGGTYGYTF,TGTGCCACCTACGGGGAGGGAGGAACCTATGGCTACACCTTC
-,TRBV5-1,-,TRBJ2-5,CASSQVTGVETQYF,TGCGCCAGCAGCCAAGTGACAGGAGTAGAGACCCAGTACTTC
-,TRBV29-1,-,TRBJ2-2,CSAAGGRRTGELFF,TGCAGCGCCGCTGGAGGGAGGAGGACCGGGGAGCTGTTTTTT
-,TRBV28,-,TRBJ1-1,CASRGDPEAFF,TGTGCCAGCAGGGGAGATCCTGAAGCTTTCTTT
-,TRBV2,TRBD1,TRBJ1-3,CASVQGTLVSGNTIYF,TGTGCCAGCGTACAGGGGACGTTGGTCTCTGGAAACACCATATATTTT
-,TRBV28,TRBD1,TRBJ2-7,CASSSSSGGTSYEQYF,TGTGCCAGCAGTTCCTCTTCAGGGGGCACCTCCTACGAGCAGTACTTC
once,TRBV5-6,-,TRBJ1-1,CASSFGPIHTEAFF,TGTGCCAGCAGTTTTGGGCCTATTCACACTGAAGCTTTCTTT
-,TRBV9,-,TRBJ1-1,CASSVSTGKGLNTEAFF,TGTGCCAGCAGCGTGTCGACAGGAAAGGGGTTGAACACTGAAGCTTTCTTT
-,TRBV5-4,-,TRBJ2-1,CASSRFGGNSYNEQFF,TGTGCCAGCAGTCGGTTCGGCGGTAACTCCTACAATGAGCAGTTCTTC
-,TRBV18,TRBD1,TRBJ1-2,CASSPGTSGTGVGYTF,TGTGCCAGCTCACCAGGGACATCCGGGACAGGGGTTGGCTACACCTTC
once,TRBV5-8,-,TRBJ1-2,CASSPGDLWGYTF,TGTGCCAGCAGCCCCGGGGATCTATGGGGCTACACCTTC
-,TRBV5-4,-,TRBJ1-2,CASSQSGELNYGYTF,TGTGCCAGCAGCCAATCTGGAGAGCTGAACTATGGCTACACCTTC
-,TRBV4-2,TRBD1,TRBJ1-2,CASSATDRVSMRYTF,TGTGCCAGCAGCGCCACCGACAGGGTGTCTATGCGCTACACCTTC
-,TRBV21-1,-,TRBJ1-1,CASSKNRTENTEAFF,TGTGCCAGCAGCAAAAATCGGACAGAAAACACTGAAGCTTTCTTT
-,TRBV10-1,TRBD1,TRBJ1-6,CASSEQGNSPLHF,TGCGCCAGCAGTGAACAGGGGAATTCACCCCTCCACTTT
-,TRBV28,TRBD2,TRBJ2-6,CASSRLTSGSTGANVLTF,TGTGCCAGCAGTCGCCTCACTAGCGGGAGTACTGGGGCCAACGTCCTGACTTTC
-,TRBV5-6,-,TRBJ2-5,CASSRGQETQYF,TGTGCCAGCAGCCGGGGCCAAGAGACCCAGTACTTC